These T cell receptor beta chains were read from a single sample in a study of T cells in Graves' hyperthyroidism and ophthalmopathy. MiXCR, run by TCRdb on the multiplex PCR reads, gives a single entry per CDR3 protein. The table records more than 450,000 distinct CDR3 sequences, 14% of them present only once. The sample comprised blood. The receptors were gathered from a woman between 35 and 50 years old with Graves' hyperthyroidism. The CDR3 runs from the conserved cysteine through the conserved F or W. Each record gives: CDR3 DNA, CDR3 protein, J gene, V gene, clone size, D gene. A D gene is named only where the DNA matches it firmly. Size tells how often a clone was seen (once, few, many) or the class of an expanded clone, and some rows leave it out.

cdr3_nt: TGCAGTGCTAGAGAAGGTGCGGGAGAGAATGTCAATGAGCAGTTCTTC
cdr3_aa: CSAREGAGENVNEQFF
j_call: TRBJ2-1
v_call: TRBV20-1
clone_size: many
d_call: TRBD2

cdr3_nt: TGCAGTGCTAGAGTTACTAGCGGGAGTCCCCACTGGGGTGAGCAGTTCTTC
cdr3_aa: CSARVTSGSPHWGEQFF
j_call: TRBJ2-1
v_call: TRBV20-1
clone_size: few
d_call: TRBD2

cdr3_nt: TGTGCCAGCAGCCAAGCTGACAGGGGGAGTGAAGCTTTCTTT
cdr3_aa: CASSQADRGSEAFF
j_call: TRBJ1-1
v_call: TRBV3-1
clone_size: many
d_call: TRBD1

cdr3_nt: TGCGCCAGCAGCATAGGACTAGCGGGAGTCCAGAATGAGCAGTTCTTC
cdr3_aa: CASSIGLAGVQNEQFF
j_call: TRBJ2-1
v_call: TRBV5-1
clone_size: many
d_call: TRBD2

cdr3_nt: TGTGCCAGCTCACCCGCCAGCGGGAGAGGGTACGAGCAGTACTTC
cdr3_aa: CASSPASGRGYEQYF
j_call: TRBJ2-7
v_call: TRBV18
clone_size: -
d_call: TRBD2

cdr3_nt: TGCGCCAGCAGTGGCCTTCCGCGAGGGGCTGGGGCCAACGTCCTGACTTTC
cdr3_aa: CASSGLPRGAGANVLTF
j_call: TRBJ2-6
v_call: TRBV10-1
clone_size: few
d_call: -

cdr3_nt: TGTGCCAGCAGTCCCGGGGGAGTGCTGGGGGAGCAGTACTTC
cdr3_aa: CASSPGGVLGEQYF
j_call: TRBJ2-7
v_call: TRBV28
clone_size: once
d_call: -

cdr3_nt: TGTGCCAGCAGCTTACTCGGAACTCCCTCCTACAATGAGCAGTTCTTC
cdr3_aa: CASSLLGTPSYNEQFF
j_call: TRBJ2-1
v_call: TRBV7-2
clone_size: many
d_call: -

cdr3_nt: TGTGCCAGCAGTTTATATTCTAGTTCACAGACCCAGTACTTC
cdr3_aa: CASSLYSSSQTQYF
j_call: TRBJ2-5
v_call: TRBV28
clone_size: many
d_call: -

cdr3_nt: TGTGCCAGCAGCTTGGAGACTAGCGGACTCTACGAGCAGTACTTC
cdr3_aa: CASSLETSGLYEQYF
j_call: TRBJ2-7
v_call: TRBV28
clone_size: many
d_call: TRBD2

cdr3_nt: TGTGCCAGCAGCGCACAGGGGGCGGGTGCAAACATTCAGTACTTC
cdr3_aa: CASSAQGAGANIQYF
j_call: TRBJ2-4
v_call: TRBV7-9
clone_size: many
d_call: TRBD1

cdr3_nt: TGTGCCAGCAGGCAAGAAGAGACCCAGTACTTC
cdr3_aa: CASRQEETQYF
j_call: TRBJ2-5
v_call: TRBV2
clone_size: many
d_call: -

cdr3_nt: TGTGCCAGCAGTTCCCCTCTAGACAGGACGGGCACCATATATTTT
cdr3_aa: CASSSPLDRTGTIYF
j_call: TRBJ1-3
v_call: TRBV28
clone_size: many
d_call: -

cdr3_nt: TGTGCCAGCAGTGAAAAACAGGGAGTTCCAGATACGCAGTATTTT
cdr3_aa: CASSEKQGVPDTQYF
j_call: TRBJ2-3
v_call: TRBV6-4
clone_size: -
d_call: -

cdr3_nt: TGTGCTAGTGGTGCCCGGGACACCGAGCGCGATCAGCCCCAGCATTTT
cdr3_aa: CASGARDTERDQPQHF
j_call: TRBJ1-5
v_call: TRBV12-5
clone_size: -
d_call: -

cdr3_nt: TGTGCCAGCAGCTTATTGTCAGGGGACACTGAAGCTTTCTTT
cdr3_aa: CASSLLSGDTEAFF
j_call: TRBJ1-1
v_call: TRBV7-9
clone_size: -
d_call: -

cdr3_nt: TGTGCCAGCTCTCTATACGCATCCGAGGCTGAAGCTTTCTTT
cdr3_aa: CASSLYASEAEAFF
j_call: TRBJ1-1
v_call: TRBV18
clone_size: many
d_call: -

cdr3_nt: TGTGCCACCAAACCCCCACTCTCGCGCGGGAGTCTGTACGAGCAGTACTTC
cdr3_aa: CATKPPLSRGSLYEQYF
j_call: TRBJ2-7
v_call: TRBV6-2/TRBV6-3
clone_size: many
d_call: TRBD2

cdr3_nt: TGCGCCAGCAGCTTGGCGGGTAGGGCGGCCGGGGAGCTGTTTTTT
cdr3_aa: CASSLAGRAAGELFF
j_call: TRBJ2-2
v_call: TRBV5-1
clone_size: many
d_call: -

cdr3_nt: TGCGCCGCGTGGGGGCCTAATGAAAAACTGTTTTTT
cdr3_aa: CAAWGPNEKLFF
j_call: TRBJ1-4
v_call: TRBV20-1
clone_size: -
d_call: -

cdr3_nt: TGTGCCAGCAGCCGAGTCGGGGGGCTCACAGATACGCAGTATTTT
cdr3_aa: CASSRVGGLTDTQYF
j_call: TRBJ2-3
v_call: TRBV5-8
clone_size: -
d_call: -

cdr3_nt: TGTGCCAGCAGCAAGGGCTCTGGGGCCAACGTCCTGACTTTC
cdr3_aa: CASSKGSGANVLTF
j_call: TRBJ2-6
v_call: TRBV28
clone_size: -
d_call: -

cdr3_nt: TGCGCCAGCAGCTTAGGGGGGGACGGAAACACCATGTATTTT
cdr3_aa: CASSLGGDGNTMYF
j_call: TRBJ1-3
v_call: TRBV5-1
clone_size: -
d_call: -

cdr3_nt: TGCAGCGACAGGGGGCAGGTAGATACGCAGTATTTT
cdr3_aa: CSDRGQVDTQYF
j_call: TRBJ2-3
v_call: TRBV29-1
clone_size: -
d_call: TRBD1

cdr3_nt: TGTGCCAGCAGCCCCGGGACGGATAGCAATCAGCCCCAGCATTTT
cdr3_aa: CASSPGTDSNQPQHF
j_call: TRBJ1-5
v_call: TRBV7-9
clone_size: many
d_call: -

cdr3_nt: TGCAGTGCTATTTTACAGGACAGGGGGGTTGGCTACACCTTC
cdr3_aa: CSAILQDRGVGYTF
j_call: TRBJ1-2
v_call: TRBV20-1
clone_size: many
d_call: TRBD1

cdr3_nt: TGTGCCAGCAGCAATCAGATCTCTAACACTGAAGCTTTCTTT
cdr3_aa: CASSNQISNTEAFF
j_call: TRBJ1-1
v_call: TRBV2
clone_size: many
d_call: -

cdr3_nt: TGTGCCAGCAGCTTAGACAGGCTCGTTAACACCGGGGAGCTGTTTTTT
cdr3_aa: CASSLDRLVNTGELFF
j_call: TRBJ2-2
v_call: TRBV11-2
clone_size: many
d_call: -

cdr3_nt: TGTGCCAGCAGCTTAAACCCAGGACTAGCGGGAGATATAGATACGCAGTATTTT
cdr3_aa: CASSLNPGLAGDIDTQYF
j_call: TRBJ2-3
v_call: TRBV7-3
clone_size: many
d_call: TRBD2

cdr3_nt: TGTGCCAGCAGCTTAACGACAGGCAATGAGCAGTTCTTC
cdr3_aa: CASSLTTGNEQFF
j_call: TRBJ2-1
v_call: TRBV11-1
clone_size: many
d_call: -

cdr3_nt: TGTGCCAGCAGCTTGATAAGCGGGAGACCCGAGCAGTACTTC
cdr3_aa: CASSLISGRPEQYF
j_call: TRBJ2-7
v_call: TRBV5-5
clone_size: many
d_call: TRBD2

cdr3_nt: TGTGCCAGCAGTTCCCCGACTAGCAGACACACAGATACGCAGTATTTT
cdr3_aa: CASSSPTSRHTDTQYF
j_call: TRBJ2-3
v_call: TRBV27
clone_size: -
d_call: TRBD2

cdr3_nt: TGTGCCAGCAGGGAAGGGGACTACGAGCAGTACTTC
cdr3_aa: CASREGDYEQYF
j_call: TRBJ2-7
v_call: TRBV6-1
clone_size: few
d_call: -

cdr3_nt: TGCGCCAGCAGCCAGGGGATCAATAGCAATCAGCCCCAGCATTTT
cdr3_aa: CASSQGINSNQPQHF
j_call: TRBJ1-5
v_call: TRBV4-1
clone_size: -
d_call: -

cdr3_nt: TGTGCCAGCAGTTACACAGGGAGTTCGGGAAACACCATATATTTT
cdr3_aa: CASSYTGSSGNTIYF
j_call: TRBJ1-3
v_call: TRBV2
clone_size: -
d_call: -

cdr3_nt: TGTGCCAGCAGTTACGAAACTAGCGGGAGGGCCCAGCAGTTCTTC
cdr3_aa: CASSYETSGRAQQFF
j_call: TRBJ2-1
v_call: TRBV6-9
clone_size: few
d_call: TRBD2

cdr3_nt: TGTGCCAGCAGCTTAGAATTTAGCACAGATACGCAGTATTTT
cdr3_aa: CASSLEFSTDTQYF
j_call: TRBJ2-3
v_call: TRBV7-9
clone_size: many
d_call: -

cdr3_nt: TGTGCCAGCAGTTCACACAGTCAAGAGACCCAGTACTTC
cdr3_aa: CASSSHSQETQYF
j_call: TRBJ2-5
v_call: TRBV28
clone_size: many
d_call: -

cdr3_nt: TGTGCCAGCAGCCCGCTTAATTTCCAAGAGACCCAGTACTTC
cdr3_aa: CASSPLNFQETQYF
j_call: TRBJ2-5
v_call: TRBV3-1
clone_size: -
d_call: -

cdr3_nt: TGTGCCAGCAGTTACCACCGACAGGGGACCTACGAGCAGTACTTC
cdr3_aa: CASSYHRQGTYEQYF
j_call: TRBJ2-7
v_call: TRBV6-5
clone_size: many
d_call: TRBD1